The clone carrying this T cell receptor beta chain was observed many times. The antigen is not known. The sample's time point: persistent/refractory GD, antithyroid drugs over 5 years with positive TRAb. The authors made the TCR library using RNA they extracted from PBMCs. Graves' disease diagnosis used American Thyroid Association guidelines. These data are taken from a study of regulatory T cells in long-lasting Graves disease. Notes on the study in general: Newly diagnosed patients shared 950 to 1,000 public clonotypes; persistent patients shared approximately 2,700.

Germline CDR1 is MNHNS and CDR2 is SASEGT. CDR3 size: 15 residues. V lost 10 bases to trimming and J lost 1 base, with 16 bases between them. Both iRepertoire HTBI primers and Arm-PCR of CDR3 regions were used to build the TCR beta libraries. TCRdb called the multiplex PCR reads again in MiXCR, with one record for every CDR3 protein. The data contain around 460,000 distinct CDR3 sequences, roughly 21% of them singletons. The chain couples TRBV6-1 to TRBJ1-4; D unresolved. The source is a female donor with Graves disease. Here the sequenced sample was peripheral blood mononuclear cells (PBMCs), taken when the disease was refractory, from a patient treated with antithyroid drugs. The CDR3 reads CATTIGDGTNEKLFF. CDR3 nucleotide sequence: TGTGCCACCACCATTGGGGATGGAACTAATGAAAAACTGTTTTTT.